The 6 T cell receptor beta chains in this list originate from one sample, sequenced in a study of blood T cell repertoires in COVID-19. The data were produced by immunoSEQ multiplex PCR, yet TCRdb's version contains in-frame clones alone and is incomplete. Of about 42,000 clones listed, 85% are singletons. Sequenced: peripheral blood. The receptors stem from a man aged 45 to 65 with active COVID-19.

V usage is TRBV2 and J usage is TRBJ2-4, with a weak D call TRBD2 (6 bases). This CDR3 has 15 amino acids. The V and J ends lost 3 bases and 6 bases respectively, with 15 bases between them. CDR1 and CDR2 (germline): SNHLY, FYNNEI. The CDR3 loop reads CASSDQIGGANIQYF. DNA for the CDR3: TGTGCCAGCAGTGATCAAATAGGCGGGGCAAACATTCAGTACTTC. Complete variable domain (other parts from reference TRBV2 and TRBJ2-4): EPEVTQTPSHQVTQMGQEVILRCVPISNHLYFYWYRQILGQKVEFLVSFYNNEISEKSEIFDDQFSVERPDGSNFTLKIRSTKLEDSAMYFCASSDQIGGANIQYFGAGTRLSVL.

The J gene is TRBJ2-7, the V gene TRBV7-2; 9 nucleotides match TRBD2. The CDR3 covers 15 residues. The V and J ends lost 5 bases and 2 bases, in that order; junction bases with no gene match: 7. Germline V gives CDR1 SGHTA, CDR2 FQGNSA. The CDR3 protein is CASSVGTSRTYEQYF. Here the CDR3 DNA reads TGTGCCAGCAGCGTCGGGACTAGCCGTACCTACGAGCAGTACTTC.

The chain employs TRBV7-9 and TRBJ1-2, with TRBD1 matching 8 bases. Per germline, CDR1 SEHNR and CDR2 FQNEAQ (reference sequence). The J segment lost 5 bases and the V segment lost 4 bases, leaving 12 bases of the junction unmatched. The CDR3 sequence is 16 residues long. The CDR3 spells CASSSTARGLGYGYTF. The DNA of the CDR3 is TGTGCCAGCAGCTCCACGGCCAGGGGGCTAGGGTATGGCTACACCTTC.

The chain employs TRBV15 and TRBJ1-2, with a weak D call TRBD1 (6 bases). The V gene's germline CDR1 is LNHNV and CDR2 YYDKDF (reference sequence). The CDR3 is 13 amino acids. V was cut by 0 bases and J by 7 bases, with 9 bases left in between. The DNA of the CDR3 is TGTGCCACCAGCAGAGATGGACAGCGTGGCTACACCTTC. Translated: CATSRDGQRGYTF.

The genes are TRBV7-9 and TRBJ2-3, with 9 bases lining up with TRBD2. The CDR3 is made up of 17 amino acids. Germline loops: CDR1 SEHNR, CDR2 FQNEAQ (reference sequence). Trimming removed 6 bases from V and 2 bases from J; junction bases left unmatched: 12. The CDR3, as DNA: TGTGCCAGCAGAAAGGGTCCTAGCGGGAACCCCACAGATACGCAGTATTTT. Translating gives CASRKGPSGNPTDTQYF.

The V and J genes are TRBV6-5 and TRBJ1-5; the match to TRBD1 covers 12 bases. Losses at the gene ends were 6 bases for V and 3 bases for J; bases not matched to a gene: 3. Germline CDR1 is MNHEY and CDR2 is SVGAGI. The CDR3 runs 15 residues. CDR3 coding DNA: TGTGCCAGCAGGTGGGACAGGGGGCCCAATCAGCCCCAGCATTTT. It translates to CASRWDRGPNQPQHF.